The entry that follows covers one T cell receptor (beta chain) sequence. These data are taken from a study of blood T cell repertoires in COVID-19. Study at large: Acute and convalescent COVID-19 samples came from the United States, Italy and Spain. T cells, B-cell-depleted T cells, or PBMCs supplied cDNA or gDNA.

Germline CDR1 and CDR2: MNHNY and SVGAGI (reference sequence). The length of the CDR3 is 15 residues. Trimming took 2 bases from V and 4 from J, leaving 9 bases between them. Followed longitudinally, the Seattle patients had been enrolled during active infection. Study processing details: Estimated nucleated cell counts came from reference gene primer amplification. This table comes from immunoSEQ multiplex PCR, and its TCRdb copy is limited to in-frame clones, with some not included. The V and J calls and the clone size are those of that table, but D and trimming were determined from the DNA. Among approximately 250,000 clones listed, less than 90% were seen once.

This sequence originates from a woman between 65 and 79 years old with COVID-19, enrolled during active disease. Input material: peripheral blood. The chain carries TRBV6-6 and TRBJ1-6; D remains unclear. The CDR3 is CASSYPPGYNSPLHF. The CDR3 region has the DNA TGTGCCAGCAGTTACCCCCCAGGTTATAATTCACCCCTCCACTTT.